The rows below give T cell receptor beta chains drawn from one sample of a study of CD8 T cells in Susac syndrome. TCRdb processed the immunoSEQ multiplex PCR reads anew with MiXCR; each CDR3 protein has one entry. The table includes some 180,000 distinct CDR3 sequences, 91% detected once. Specimen: CD4+ T cells from PBMCs. The source of these receptors is a human donor with Susac syndrome. CDR3s include the opening cysteine and the closing phenylalanine or tryptophan. Fields, in order: clone size, V gene, D gene, J gene, CDR3 protein, CDR3 DNA. D genes are given only for firm matches. Size tells how often a clone was seen (once, few, many) or the class of an expanded clone, and some rows leave it out.

abundance: -
v_gene: TRBV12-3/TRBV12-4
d_gene: -
j_gene: TRBJ1-6
CDR3aa: CASSFGKTAPLHF
CDR3nt: TGTGCCAGCAGTTTTGGAAAAACAGCACCCCTCCACTTT

abundance: -
v_gene: TRBV12-3/TRBV12-4
d_gene: TRBD1
j_gene: TRBJ1-2
CDR3aa: CASRGGDRGLYGYTF
CDR3nt: TGTGCCAGCAGGGGGGGGGACAGGGGGCTTTATGGCTACACCTTC

abundance: -
v_gene: TRBV18
d_gene: TRBD2
j_gene: TRBJ2-7
CDR3aa: CASSPRGSNDEQYF
CDR3nt: TGTGCCAGCTCACCACGCGGGAGCAACGACGAGCAGTACTTC

abundance: -
v_gene: TRBV11-2
d_gene: TRBD2
j_gene: TRBJ2-7
CDR3aa: CASSLGLAGVEEQYF
CDR3nt: TGTGCCAGCAGCTTAGGGCTAGCGGGAGTTGAAGAGCAGTACTTC

abundance: once
v_gene: TRBV30
d_gene: -
j_gene: TRBJ2-4
CDR3aa: CAWGPGRSYIQYF
CDR3nt: TGTGCCTGGGGCCCGGGCAGGAGTTACATTCAGTACTTC

abundance: once
v_gene: TRBV27
d_gene: TRBD1
j_gene: TRBJ1-5
CDR3aa: CASSTQGAGQPQHF
CDR3nt: TGTGCCAGCAGTACACAGGGGGCAGGGCAGCCCCAGCATTTT

abundance: -
v_gene: TRBV25-1
d_gene: -
j_gene: TRBJ2-3
CDR3aa: CASSVTESTDTQYF
CDR3nt: TGTGCCAGCAGTGTAACTGAGAGCACAGATACGCAGTATTTT

abundance: once
v_gene: TRBV5-1
d_gene: -
j_gene: TRBJ1-1
CDR3aa: CASSPVLGGHTEAFF
CDR3nt: TGCGCCAGCAGCCCGGTTTTGGGGGGTCACACTGAAGCTTTCTTT

abundance: -
v_gene: TRBV11-2
d_gene: TRBD2
j_gene: TRBJ2-7
CDR3aa: CASSSPGLAGGQGSYEQYF
CDR3nt: TGTGCCAGCAGCAGTCCGGGACTAGCGGGGGGGCAAGGTTCCTACGAGCAGTACTTC

abundance: -
v_gene: TRBV28
d_gene: TRBD1
j_gene: TRBJ1-5
CDR3aa: CASSSGQGARNQPQHF
CDR3nt: TGTGCCAGCAGTTCGGGACAGGGGGCGCGGAATCAGCCCCAGCATTTT

abundance: -
v_gene: TRBV9
d_gene: -
j_gene: TRBJ2-1
CDR3aa: CASSALDGPGEGWQFF
CDR3nt: TGTGCCAGCAGCGCTCTCGACGGCCCCGGAGAGGGGTGGCAGTTCTTC

abundance: -
v_gene: TRBV30
d_gene: -
j_gene: TRBJ2-5
CDR3aa: CAWSPGGTQYF
CDR3nt: TGTGCCTGGAGTCCTGGAGGGACCCAGTACTTC

abundance: once
v_gene: TRBV18
d_gene: TRBD2
j_gene: TRBJ2-3
CDR3aa: CASSPTRGAGTDTQYF
CDR3nt: TGTGCCAGCTCACCAACGCGGGGGGCTGGCACAGATACGCAGTATTTT

abundance: -
v_gene: TRBV10-3
d_gene: TRBD2
j_gene: TRBJ2-2
CDR3aa: CAINSALGGASGELFF
CDR3nt: TGTGCCATCAACTCCGCCCTCGGGGGGGCAAGCGGGGAGCTGTTTTTT

abundance: once
v_gene: TRBV20-1
d_gene: -
j_gene: TRBJ1-2
CDR3aa: CSAIRDHRDSLDGYTF
CDR3nt: TGCAGTGCTATTCGCGATCACAGGGACTCCCTGGATGGCTACACCTTC

abundance: once
v_gene: TRBV12-3/TRBV12-4
d_gene: -
j_gene: TRBJ1-1
CDR3aa: CASRKVPVNLAFF
CDR3nt: TGTGCCAGCAGAAAGGTCCCGGTAAATTTGGCTTTCTTT

abundance: once
v_gene: TRBV29-1
d_gene: -
j_gene: TRBJ2-1
CDR3aa: CSVETYLGSNEQFF
CDR3nt: TGCAGCGTTGAAACCTATCTAGGGTCCAATGAGCAGTTCTTC

abundance: -
v_gene: TRBV7-2
d_gene: TRBD2
j_gene: TRBJ2-3
CDR3aa: CASSLGSASGGQDTQYF
CDR3nt: TGTGCCAGCAGCTTAGGGTCGGCTAGCGGGGGGCAAGATACGCAGTATTTT

abundance: -
v_gene: TRBV7-8
d_gene: TRBD2
j_gene: TRBJ2-3
CDR3aa: CASSEKKRGSSTDTQYF
CDR3nt: TGTGCCAGCAGCGAAAAAAAGCGGGGGAGTAGCACAGATACGCAGTATTTT

abundance: -
v_gene: TRBV11-2
d_gene: -
j_gene: TRBJ1-1
CDR3aa: CASQGRGTPAGTEAFF
CDR3nt: TGTGCCAGCCAAGGGAGAGGGACCCCAGCGGGCACTGAAGCTTTCTTT

abundance: -
v_gene: TRBV3-1
d_gene: -
j_gene: TRBJ2-5
CDR3aa: CASSQGTTTQETQYF
CDR3nt: TGTGCCAGCAGCCAAGGCACTACCACCCAAGAGACCCAGTACTTC

abundance: -
v_gene: TRBV21-1
d_gene: -
j_gene: TRBJ2-5
CDR3aa: CAIDTGPEETQYF
CDR3nt: TGTGCCATCGACACAGGGCCAGAAGAGACCCAGTACTTC

abundance: -
v_gene: TRBV20-1
d_gene: -
j_gene: TRBJ2-2
CDR3aa: CSANTGSGTGELFF
CDR3nt: TGCAGTGCCAACACAGGGTCTGGCACCGGGGAGCTGTTTTTT

abundance: -
v_gene: TRBV7-8
d_gene: -
j_gene: TRBJ1-1
CDR3aa: CASSLARNTEAFF
CDR3nt: TGTGCCAGCAGCTTAGCGCGGAACACTGAAGCTTTCTTT

abundance: -
v_gene: TRBV6-5
d_gene: TRBD1
j_gene: TRBJ2-7
CDR3aa: CASSSPGQAYQQYF
CDR3nt: TGTGCCAGCAGTTCGCCGGGACAGGCCTATCAGCAGTACTTC

abundance: -
v_gene: TRBV20-1
d_gene: -
j_gene: TRBJ1-2
CDR3aa: CSAKISGTSREGYTF
CDR3nt: TGCAGTGCGAAGATTTCCGGGACAAGCCGGGAAGGCTACACCTTC

abundance: -
v_gene: TRBV5-1
d_gene: TRBD1
j_gene: TRBJ2-7
CDR3aa: CASSGTTGRYEQYF
CDR3nt: TGCGCCAGCAGCGGAACGACAGGGCGGTACGAGCAGTACTTC

abundance: -
v_gene: TRBV4-2
d_gene: TRBD1
j_gene: TRBJ2-3
CDR3aa: CASSQPPGQGTDTQYF
CDR3nt: TGTGCCAGCAGCCAACCCCCGGGACAGGGGACAGATACGCAGTATTTT

abundance: -
v_gene: TRBV5-1
d_gene: TRBD1
j_gene: TRBJ2-1
CDR3aa: CASSLVPGQGLTYNEQFF
CDR3nt: TGCGCCAGCAGCTTGGTCCCGGGACAGGGACTAACCTACAATGAGCAGTTCTTC

abundance: few
v_gene: TRBV6-1
d_gene: TRBD1
j_gene: TRBJ1-1
CDR3aa: CASSPGTGTTEAFF
CDR3nt: TGTGCCAGCAGTCCCGGGACAGGGACGACTGAAGCTTTCTTT

abundance: -
v_gene: TRBV5-1
d_gene: TRBD1
j_gene: TRBJ2-6
CDR3aa: CASSAGQGAAGANVLTF
CDR3nt: TGCGCCAGCAGCGCGGGACAGGGGGCGGCTGGGGCCAACGTCCTGACTTTC

abundance: -
v_gene: TRBV7-9
d_gene: -
j_gene: TRBJ1-3
CDR3aa: CASSSIDRSGNTIYF
CDR3nt: TGTGCCAGCAGTTCGATTGACCGCTCTGGAAACACCATATATTTT

abundance: -
v_gene: TRBV20-1
d_gene: -
j_gene: TRBJ2-3
CDR3aa: CSASTGSGDTQYF
CDR3nt: TGCAGTGCTAGCACAGGGTCGGGAGATACGCAGTATTTT

abundance: -
v_gene: TRBV3-1
d_gene: TRBD2
j_gene: TRBJ2-2
CDR3aa: CASSHGLAGVNTGELFF
CDR3nt: TGTGCCAGCAGCCATGGACTAGCGGGAGTAAACACCGGGGAGCTGTTTTTT

abundance: -
v_gene: TRBV6-1
d_gene: -
j_gene: TRBJ2-3
CDR3aa: CASSEAQRLDTQYF
CDR3nt: TGTGCCAGCAGTGAAGCCCAGAGATTAGATACGCAGTATTTT

abundance: -
v_gene: TRBV28
d_gene: -
j_gene: TRBJ1-2
CDR3aa: CASSLIGGLGYGYTF
CDR3nt: TGTGCCAGCAGTTTAATCGGGGGTCTCGGGTATGGCTACACCTTC

abundance: -
v_gene: TRBV4-1
d_gene: -
j_gene: TRBJ1-5
CDR3aa: CASSQDGQGKQPQHF
CDR3nt: TGCGCCAGCAGCCAAGATGGGCAGGGAAAACAGCCCCAGCATTTT

abundance: -
v_gene: TRBV5-6
d_gene: -
j_gene: TRBJ2-5
CDR3aa: CASSLGGLGGGETQYF
CDR3nt: TGTGCCAGCAGCTTGGGGGGCTTGGGAGGGGGCGAGACCCAGTACTTC

abundance: -
v_gene: TRBV12-3/TRBV12-4
d_gene: TRBD1
j_gene: TRBJ1-5
CDR3aa: CASSWDSLNQPQHF
CDR3nt: TGTGCCAGCAGTTGGGACAGCCTCAATCAGCCCCAGCATTTT

abundance: -
v_gene: TRBV6-5
d_gene: TRBD2
j_gene: TRBJ2-7
CDR3aa: CASSKGLAGGYEQYF
CDR3nt: TGTGCCAGCAGTAAGGGACTAGCGGGGGGCTACGAGCAGTACTTC

abundance: once
v_gene: TRBV2
d_gene: -
j_gene: TRBJ2-7
CDR3aa: CASWGRLTKVIQQYF
CDR3nt: TGTGCCAGCTGGGGTAGACTGACGAAAGTTATCCAGCAGTACTTC

abundance: -
v_gene: TRBV2
d_gene: TRBD2
j_gene: TRBJ2-1
CDR3aa: CASSFSGSSYNEQFF
CDR3nt: TGTGCCAGCAGTTTTAGCGGGAGCTCCTACAATGAGCAGTTCTTC

abundance: -
v_gene: TRBV19
d_gene: -
j_gene: TRBJ2-7
CDR3aa: CASSPDAQVKSYEQYF
CDR3nt: TGTGCCAGTAGCCCAGACGCCCAGGTTAAGTCCTACGAGCAGTACTTC

abundance: few
v_gene: TRBV5-1
d_gene: -
j_gene: TRBJ2-1
CDR3aa: CASSFRENLNEQFF
CDR3nt: TGCGCCAGCAGCTTTAGGGAAAACTTGAATGAGCAGTTCTTC

abundance: -
v_gene: TRBV9
d_gene: -
j_gene: TRBJ2-3
CDR3aa: CATNRLGGFQDTQYF
CDR3nt: TGTGCCACGAATCGACTAGGTGGATTCCAAGATACGCAGTATTTT

abundance: -
v_gene: TRBV20-1
d_gene: -
j_gene: TRBJ1-5
CDR3aa: CSAYVANQPQHF
CDR3nt: TGCAGTGCTTACGTCGCCAATCAGCCCCAGCATTTT

abundance: -
v_gene: TRBV5-1
d_gene: TRBD1
j_gene: TRBJ1-5
CDR3aa: CASSPGTALDQPQHF
CDR3nt: TGCGCCAGCAGCCCCGGGACAGCCTTAGATCAGCCCCAGCATTTT

abundance: few
v_gene: TRBV9
d_gene: -
j_gene: TRBJ1-2
CDR3aa: CASSVDTNYGYTF
CDR3nt: TGTGCCAGCAGCGTAGACACGAACTATGGCTACACCTTC

abundance: -
v_gene: TRBV20-1
d_gene: -
j_gene: TRBJ2-2
CDR3aa: CSAMAGTVPGELFF
CDR3nt: TGCAGTGCTATGGCAGGGACGGTACCCGGGGAGCTGTTTTTT

abundance: few
v_gene: TRBV19
d_gene: TRBD1
j_gene: TRBJ1-2
CDR3aa: CASSRGTGRYGYTF
CDR3nt: TGTGCCAGTAGTAGGGGGACAGGGAGATATGGCTACACCTTC

abundance: -
v_gene: TRBV11-2
d_gene: -
j_gene: TRBJ2-2
CDR3aa: CASSPRQAGNTGELFF
CDR3nt: TGTGCCAGCAGCCCCAGGCAAGCGGGGAACACCGGGGAGCTGTTTTTT

abundance: few
v_gene: TRBV30
d_gene: -
j_gene: TRBJ2-7
CDR3aa: CALSGGSYEQYF
CDR3nt: TGTGCCTTAAGTGGGGGGTCCTACGAGCAGTACTTC

abundance: -
v_gene: TRBV15
d_gene: TRBD1
j_gene: TRBJ2-3
CDR3aa: CASRDRGLLASGSTDTQYF
CDR3nt: TGTGCCAGTCGGGACAGGGGGCTTTTGGCTAGCGGGAGCACAGATACGCAGTATTTT

abundance: -
v_gene: TRBV7-9
d_gene: TRBD1
j_gene: TRBJ1-1
CDR3aa: CASTQGGSSTEAFF
CDR3nt: TGTGCCAGCACCCAGGGGGGCTCAAGCACTGAAGCTTTCTTT

abundance: -
v_gene: TRBV20-1
d_gene: TRBD1
j_gene: TRBJ2-7
CDR3aa: CSASDLQGVSYEQYF
CDR3nt: TGCAGTGCTAGTGACCTACAGGGGGTCTCCTACGAGCAGTACTTC